This T cell receptor (beta chain) was recovered during a study of CXCR3-negative and CXCR3-positive naive CD8 T cells. Study-wide results and limits: Fresh PBMCs served for most assays, and CXCR3 expression fell partially after cryopreservation.

CDR3 length equals 16 residues. Per the germline V gene, CDR1 is LGHDT and CDR2 is YNNKEL (reference sequence). A remark on this clonotype: Its antigen is not identified.

5' RACE with UMI labels generated the TRB cDNA libraries. TCRdb processed the 5' RACE reads again and assigns one entry to each CDR3 protein, with no DNA. The listing records tens of thousands of distinct CDR3 sequences. Sequenced sample: naive CXCR3- CD8+ T cells from blood. Subset specified: CD45RO-CCR7+CD27+CD95- naive CD8+ T cells lacking CXCR3 (TNR3-). This chain joins TRBV3-1 and TRBJ1-2; TCRdb selects TRBD1, and the lack of DNA leaves this call unchecked. The TCR comes from a human donor in good health. Some clones in this sample may be carry-over from other donors' samples. The chain's CDR3 is CASSQEGQAINYGYTF.